This T cell receptor beta chain is drawn from a study of patients and donors after allogeneic stem cell transplantation. In its sample, this clonotype was seen a few times. V shed 8 bases and J shed 0 bases, with 19 bases lying between them. Germline V gives CDR1 MGHDK, CDR2 SYGVNS. The CDR3 is made up of 16 amino acids. TCRdb itself ran the RT-PCR reads through MiXCR, one entry per CDR3 protein. Of about 230,000 distinct CDR3 sequences in the sample, 11% to 15% were seen once. The chain links TRBV25-1 to TRBJ1-1, with a possible D match to TRBD1 (5 bases). The sequenced sample consisted of blood, either unsorted or a sorted T cell fraction (not recorded which). The clonotype originates from a human donor who was either an allogeneic HSCT recipient or a stem cell or donor lymphocyte infusion donor (not recorded which). It is not recorded whose cells these are; they may come from a transplant donor. The CDR3 region is CASSPSGQGMNTEAFF. The DNA of the CDR3 is TGTGCCAGCTCACCATCGGGGCAGGGCATGAACACTGAAGCTTTCTTT.